A selection of T cell receptor beta chains follows, all from one sample in a study of regulatory T cells in long-lasting Graves disease. Each CDR3 protein is one row after TCRdb ran MiXCR on the multiplex PCR reads. The sample includes a few hundred thousand distinct CDR3 sequences, less than 20% of them seen just once. Another study also made use of these data, one on T cells in Graves' hyperthyroidism and ophthalmopathy.

The input for sequencing was peripheral blood mononuclear cells (PBMCs), taken at new diagnosis, from a patient treated with antithyroid drugs. The receptors shown here come from a woman between 18 and 29 years old with Graves disease. CDR3s include the opening cysteine and the closing phenylalanine or tryptophan. A D gene is named only where the DNA matches it firmly. Clone size appears in some rows only: once, few, many, or a class for an expanded clone.

V gene: TRBV30; clone size: .; D gene: .; J gene: TRBJ1-1; CDR3 protein: CAWSVQGKRTEAFF; CDR3 DNA: TGTGCCTGGAGTGTACAGGGTAAGAGGACTGAAGCTTTCTTT
V gene: TRBV27; clone size: many; D gene: TRBD1; J gene: TRBJ1-5; CDR3 protein: CASSLYYDRGHQPQHF; CDR3 DNA: TGTGCCAGCAGCCTTTATTACGACAGGGGGCATCAGCCCCAGCATTTT
V gene: TRBV12-3/TRBV12-4; clone size: .; D gene: TRBD2; J gene: TRBJ2-7; CDR3 protein: CASSPRLAGGHREQYF; CDR3 DNA: TGTGCCAGCAGTCCCCGACTAGCGGGAGGGCACCGTGAGCAGTACTTC
V gene: TRBV20-1; clone size: .; D gene: .; J gene: TRBJ2-6; CDR3 protein: CSDRPLGEEYSGANVLTF; CDR3 DNA: TGCAGTGATAGACCCTTGGGGGAGGAGTACTCTGGGGCCAACGTCCTGACTTTC
V gene: TRBV12-3/TRBV12-4; clone size: many; D gene: .; J gene: TRBJ2-2; CDR3 protein: CASSFSTRTGELFF; CDR3 DNA: TGTGCCAGCAGTTTCTCGACTAGAACCGGGGAGCTGTTTTTT
V gene: TRBV6-2/TRBV6-3; clone size: .; D gene: .; J gene: TRBJ1-5; CDR3 protein: CASSYIISGGGRSNQPQHF; CDR3 DNA: TGTGCCAGCAGTTATATCATTTCGGGCGGGGGCAGAAGCAATCAGCCCCAGCATTTT
V gene: TRBV28; clone size: .; D gene: TRBD2; J gene: TRBJ2-3; CDR3 protein: CASSFLSGTVIPPTDTQYF; CDR3 DNA: TGTGCCAGCAGTTTTTTAAGCGGGACCGTAATACCTCCCACAGATACGCAGTATTTT
V gene: TRBV19; clone size: .; D gene: .; J gene: TRBJ2-7; CDR3 protein: CASSIGHSSYEQYF; CDR3 DNA: TGTGCCAGTAGTATAGGACACAGCTCCTACGAGCAGTACTTC
V gene: TRBV12-3/TRBV12-4; clone size: once; D gene: TRBD1; J gene: TRBJ1-2; CDR3 protein: CASSVLKSGTGGGYTF; CDR3 DNA: TGTGCCAGCAGTGTATTGAAATCCGGGACAGGGGGTGGCTACACCTTC
V gene: TRBV28; clone size: few; D gene: .; J gene: TRBJ2-3; CDR3 protein: CASRNKSTDTQYF; CDR3 DNA: TGTGCCAGCAGAAATAAGTCCACAGATACGCAGTATTTT
V gene: TRBV11-2; clone size: once; D gene: TRBD2; J gene: TRBJ2-1; CDR3 protein: CASSPDWGTSGRGNEQFF; CDR3 DNA: TGTGCCAGCAGCCCAGACTGGGGGACTAGCGGGAGAGGGAATGAGCAGTTCTTC
V gene: TRBV9; clone size: few; D gene: .; J gene: TRBJ2-7; CDR3 protein: CASSVVAVSYEQYF; CDR3 DNA: TGTGCCAGCAGCGTAGTTGCGGTCTCCTACGAGCAGTACTTC
V gene: TRBV12-3/TRBV12-4; clone size: many; D gene: .; J gene: TRBJ2-7; CDR3 protein: CASSLDRTYEQYF; CDR3 DNA: TGTGCCAGCAGCTTAGACAGAACCTACGAGCAGTACTTC
V gene: TRBV24-1; clone size: few; D gene: .; J gene: TRBJ2-1; CDR3 protein: CATSNQGGLEQFF; CDR3 DNA: TGTGCCACCAGCAATCAGGGGGGGCTCGAGCAGTTCTTC
V gene: TRBV20-1; clone size: many; D gene: TRBD1; J gene: TRBJ2-7; CDR3 protein: CSARGVTGLYEQYF; CDR3 DNA: TGCAGTGCTAGGGGCGTGACAGGGCTCTACGAGCAGTACTTC
V gene: TRBV6-1; clone size: .; D gene: TRBD1; J gene: TRBJ2-2; CDR3 protein: CASSAKQGRSGNTKFTGELFF; CDR3 DNA: TGTGCCAGCAGTGCCAAACAGGGGCGATCCGGTAACACAAAATTCACCGGGGAGCTGTTTTTT
V gene: TRBV20-1; clone size: few; D gene: TRBD2; J gene: TRBJ2-5; CDR3 protein: CSALLAGLQETQYF; CDR3 DNA: TGCAGTGCGCTCCTAGCGGGACTCCAAGAGACCCAGTACTTC
V gene: TRBV20-1; clone size: few; D gene: .; J gene: TRBJ2-1; CDR3 protein: CSASTSLLYNEQFF; CDR3 DNA: TGCAGTGCTAGCACTAGCCTCCTTTACAATGAGCAGTTCTTC
V gene: TRBV11-2; clone size: .; D gene: TRBD1; J gene: TRBJ2-7; CDR3 protein: CASSHGDSYEQYF; CDR3 DNA: TGTGCCAGCAGCCATGGGGACAGCTACGAGCAGTACTTC
V gene: TRBV7-9; clone size: .; D gene: .; J gene: TRBJ1-6; CDR3 protein: CASSHRLSGRLNSPLHF; CDR3 DNA: TGTGCCAGCAGCCACCGACTCTCGGGACGCCTGAATTCACCCCTCCACTTT
V gene: TRBV5-1; clone size: few; D gene: .; J gene: TRBJ2-1; CDR3 protein: CASKDNWEQFF; CDR3 DNA: TGCGCCAGCAAAGACAACTGGGAGCAGTTCTTC
V gene: TRBV4-3; clone size: many; D gene: .; J gene: TRBJ2-7; CDR3 protein: CASSQGRSYEQYF; CDR3 DNA: TGCGCCAGCAGCCAAGGGCGATCCTACGAGCAGTACTTC
V gene: TRBV20-1; clone size: many; D gene: .; J gene: TRBJ2-1; CDR3 protein: CSALGAVKNEQFF; CDR3 DNA: TGCAGTGCCCTCGGCGCGGTAAAAAACGAGCAGTTCTTC
V gene: TRBV18; clone size: many; D gene: TRBD2; J gene: TRBJ2-5; CDR3 protein: CASSTVAGERETQYF; CDR3 DNA: TGTGCCAGCTCAACGGTAGCGGGAGAGAGAGAGACCCAGTACTTC
V gene: TRBV4-2; clone size: few; D gene: .; J gene: TRBJ1-1; CDR3 protein: CASSQDRGLLTGAQAFF; CDR3 DNA: TGTGCCAGCAGCCAAGATCGGGGACTGTTGACAGGTGCTCAGGCTTTCTTT
V gene: TRBV20-1; clone size: .; D gene: .; J gene: TRBJ2-1; CDR3 protein: CSARDRTDNEQFF; CDR3 DNA: TGCAGTGCTAGAGATCGAACCGACAATGAGCAGTTCTTC
V gene: TRBV7-9; clone size: .; D gene: TRBD2; J gene: TRBJ2-7; CDR3 protein: CASGGTSGSYEQYF; CDR3 DNA: TGTGCCAGCGGCGGTACTAGCGGGAGCTACGAGCAGTACTTC
V gene: TRBV2; clone size: many; D gene: TRBD1; J gene: TRBJ1-1; CDR3 protein: CASSEDRGWPEAFF; CDR3 DNA: TGTGCCAGCAGTGAAGACAGGGGGTGGCCTGAAGCTTTCTTT
V gene: TRBV11-1; clone size: many; D gene: TRBD1; J gene: TRBJ2-1; CDR3 protein: CASSLVGQGVNEQFF; CDR3 DNA: TGTGCCAGCAGCTTAGTGGGACAGGGGGTCAATGAGCAGTTCTTC
V gene: TRBV15; clone size: .; D gene: TRBD1; J gene: TRBJ1-1; CDR3 protein: CATSLLRGQTEAFF; CDR3 DNA: TGTGCCACCAGCCTCCTGAGGGGGCAAACTGAAGCTTTCTTT
V gene: TRBV5-6; clone size: many; D gene: TRBD1; J gene: TRBJ1-1; CDR3 protein: CASSLVEGGAWYTEAFF; CDR3 DNA: TGTGCCAGCAGCTTGGTCGAAGGGGGCGCGTGGTACACTGAAGCTTTCTTT
V gene: TRBV12-3/TRBV12-4; clone size: many; D gene: .; J gene: TRBJ1-2; CDR3 protein: CASSLRGPYGYTF; CDR3 DNA: TGTGCCAGCAGTTTGAGGGGCCCCTATGGCTACACCTTC
V gene: TRBV20-1; clone size: many; D gene: .; J gene: TRBJ2-1; CDR3 protein: CSARDLVNEQFF; CDR3 DNA: TGCAGTGCTAGAGATCTTGTCAATGAGCAGTTCTTC
V gene: TRBV28; clone size: many; D gene: .; J gene: TRBJ2-5; CDR3 protein: CASSPAGRIQETQYF; CDR3 DNA: TGTGCCAGCAGCCCGGCGGGACGGATACAAGAGACCCAGTACTTC
V gene: TRBV7-2; clone size: many; D gene: .; J gene: TRBJ1-2; CDR3 protein: CASSLDGYGYTF; CDR3 DNA: TGTGCCAGCAGCTTAGACGGCTATGGCTACACCTTC
V gene: TRBV6-5; clone size: few; D gene: TRBD2; J gene: TRBJ2-7; CDR3 protein: CASSYSSGPPYEQYF; CDR3 DNA: TGTGCCAGCAGTTACTCTAGCGGGCCTCCCTACGAGCAGTACTTC
V gene: TRBV20-1; clone size: .; D gene: .; J gene: TRBJ2-7; CDR3 protein: CSARGAKYEQYF; CDR3 DNA: TGCAGTGCAAGAGGGGCGAAGTACGAGCAGTACTTC
V gene: TRBV11-2; clone size: .; D gene: TRBD2; J gene: TRBJ2-7; CDR3 protein: CASSLLAGGVYEQYF; CDR3 DNA: TGTGCCAGCAGCCTCTTAGCGGGAGGGGTCTACGAGCAGTACTTC
V gene: TRBV13; clone size: few; D gene: .; J gene: TRBJ1-3; CDR3 protein: CASSLPGTTGNTIYF; CDR3 DNA: TGTGCCAGCAGCTTACCCGGGACAACGGGAAACACCATATATTTT
V gene: TRBV6-2/TRBV6-3; clone size: .; D gene: .; J gene: TRBJ2-1; CDR3 protein: CASSEGAGPNNEQFF; CDR3 DNA: TGTGCCAGCAGTGAAGGGGCCGGACCAAACAATGAGCAGTTCTTC
V gene: TRBV12-3/TRBV12-4; clone size: many; D gene: .; J gene: TRBJ2-3; CDR3 protein: CASSPGTNTDTQYF; CDR3 DNA: TGTGCCAGCAGCCCCGGGACAAATACAGATACGCAGTATTTT
V gene: TRBV12-3/TRBV12-4; clone size: many; D gene: .; J gene: TRBJ2-1; CDR3 protein: CASSPPAAGLSYNEQFF; CDR3 DNA: TGTGCCAGCAGCCCCCCAGCGGCGGGGCTCTCCTACAATGAGCAGTTCTTC
V gene: TRBV5-5; clone size: many; D gene: .; J gene: TRBJ2-7; CDR3 protein: CASSFEGFYEQYF; CDR3 DNA: TGTGCCAGCAGCTTCGAGGGCTTCTACGAGCAGTACTTC
V gene: TRBV20-1; clone size: .; D gene: .; J gene: TRBJ2-7; CDR3 protein: CSARVDGSSYEQYF; CDR3 DNA: TGCAGTGCTAGAGTGGACGGGTCCTCCTACGAGCAGTACTTC
V gene: TRBV30; clone size: many; D gene: .; J gene: TRBJ1-1; CDR3 protein: CAWRKRRDTEAFF; CDR3 DNA: TGTGCCTGGAGAAAAAGGCGTGACACTGAAGCTTTCTTT
V gene: TRBV11-3; clone size: many; D gene: TRBD2; J gene: TRBJ2-5; CDR3 protein: CASSLDPRTSGQETQYF; CDR3 DNA: TGTGCCAGCAGCTTAGACCCACGGACTAGCGGGCAAGAGACCCAGTACTTC
V gene: TRBV10-3; clone size: many; D gene: .; J gene: TRBJ1-6; CDR3 protein: CAISDFFGPTNNSPLHF; CDR3 DNA: TGTGCCATCAGTGACTTCTTCGGACCTACTAATAATTCACCCCTCCACTTT
V gene: TRBV7-9; clone size: .; D gene: .; J gene: TRBJ2-7; CDR3 protein: CASSHNRGAAYEQYF; CDR3 DNA: TGTGCCAGCAGCCATAATCGGGGGGCGGCCTACGAGCAGTACTTC